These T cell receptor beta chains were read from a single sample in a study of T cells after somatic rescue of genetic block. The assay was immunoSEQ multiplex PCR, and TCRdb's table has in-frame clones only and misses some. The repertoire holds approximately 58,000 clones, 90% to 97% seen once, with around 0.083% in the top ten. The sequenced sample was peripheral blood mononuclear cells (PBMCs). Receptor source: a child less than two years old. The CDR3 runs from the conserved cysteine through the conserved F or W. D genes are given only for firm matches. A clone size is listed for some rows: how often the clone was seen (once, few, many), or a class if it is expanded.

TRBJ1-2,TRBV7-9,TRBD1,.,TGTGCCAGCAGCTTTGAGGACAGGTACTATGGCTACACCTTC,CASSFEDRYYGYTF
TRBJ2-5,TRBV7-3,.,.,TGTGCCAGCAGCCTGGGGCTGAGAGAGACCCAGTACTTC,CASSLGLRETQYF
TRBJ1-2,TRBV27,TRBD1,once,TGTGCCAGCAGTTTACGGACAGGGGACGGCTACACCTTC,CASSLRTGDGYTF
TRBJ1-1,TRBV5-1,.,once,TGCGCCAGCAGCTACCTACAGGGTCTAAACACTGAAGCTTTCTTT,CASSYLQGLNTEAFF
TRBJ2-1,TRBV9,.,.,TGTGCCAGCAGCGTAGGACGGTACAATGAGCAGTTCTTC,CASSVGRYNEQFF
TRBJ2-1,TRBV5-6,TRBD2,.,TGTGCCAGCAGCTTGGGGTTCCTAGCGGAGGCCTACAATGAGCAGTTCTTC,CASSLGFLAEAYNEQFF
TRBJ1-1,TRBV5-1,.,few,TGCGCCAGCAGCCGGAGGTTTAACACTGAAGCTTTCTTT,CASSRRFNTEAFF
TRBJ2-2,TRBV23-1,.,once,TGCGCCAGCAGCCAATCGGGGACGGTGAACACCGGGGAGCTGTTTTTT,CASSQSGTVNTGELFF
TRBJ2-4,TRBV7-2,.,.,TGTGCCAGCAGCCCGGGACGCGGAAAAAACATTCAGTACTTC,CASSPGRGKNIQYF
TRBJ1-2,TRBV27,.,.,TGTGCCAGCAGTTTACGGCGTGGCTATGGCTACACCTTC,CASSLRRGYGYTF
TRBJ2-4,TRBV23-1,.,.,TGCGCCAGCAGTCAATCCAGGGCCAAAAACATTCAGTACTTC,CASSQSRAKNIQYF
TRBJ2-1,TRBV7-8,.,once,TGTGCCAGCAGCCCTAAGGTAGGGGGCTACAATGAGCAGTTCTTC,CASSPKVGGYNEQFF
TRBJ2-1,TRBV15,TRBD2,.,TGTGCCACCAGCAGAGATCGGGGACTAGCGGGCAATGAGCAGTTCTTC,CATSRDRGLAGNEQFF
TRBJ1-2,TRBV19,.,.,TGTGCCACCGAGACAGGAGGGCGGAATGGCTACACCTTC,CATETGGRNGYTF
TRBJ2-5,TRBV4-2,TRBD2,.,TGTGCCAGCAGCCAAGATAGGACTAGCGGGAGGGCCAGGGAGACCCAGTACTTC,CASSQDRTSGRARETQYF
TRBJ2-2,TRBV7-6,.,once,TGTGCCAGCAGCCCCAGACAGGAACTGATCGGGGAGCTGTTTTTT,CASSPRQELIGELFF
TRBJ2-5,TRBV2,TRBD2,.,TGTGCCAGCAGGCGACAGGGAAGCGGGAGGAAGACCCAGTACTTC,CASRRQGSGRKTQYF
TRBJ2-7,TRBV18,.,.,TGTGCCAGCTCACCATACTTTTCCCTTGGAGAGCAGTACTTC,CASSPYFSLGEQYF